The 6 T cell receptor beta chains reported below all come from one sample, sequenced in a study of T cells in localized non-small cell lung cancer. Clones were read by immunoSEQ multiplex PCR, and TCRdb kept only the in-frame ones, dropping some. The sample comprises roughly 71,000 clones, roughly 90% of which are singletons, and less than 25% rests with the top ten. Sequencing used peripheral blood, obtained before any cancer treatment. The receptor set was obtained from a male donor aged 60 or over with stage III squamous cell lung carcinoma.

This clone was picked up one time. The chain carries TRBV10-3 and TRBJ1-4; D not resolved. The V and J ends lost 0 bases and 2 bases respectively, with 1 base between them. This CDR3 has 13 amino acids. CDR1 and CDR2 from the germline V gene are ENHRY and SYGVKD. In DNA, the CDR3 is TGTGCCATCAGTGAGTCGACTAATGAAAAACTGTTTTTT. Amino acids: CAISESTNEKLFF.

The V gene is TRBV5-1, the J gene TRBJ1-1; D remains unclear. CDR1 and CDR2 from the germline V gene are SGHRS and YFSETQ. The V end was cut by 3 bases, the J end by 1 base, with 7 bases between. The CDR3 is made up of 13 amino acids. This chain's CDR3 is CASSSTANTEAFF. CDR3 nucleotide sequence: TGCGCCAGCAGCTCCACAGCGAACACTGAAGCTTTCTTT.

This clone was found once. V usage is TRBV10-2 and J usage is TRBJ2-3, with TRBD1 matching 8 bases. The V segment lost 2 bases and the J segment 6 bases; nucleotides outside the gene matches: 4. Germline values: CDR1 WSHSY, CDR2 SAAADI. The CDR3 is 14 residues long. CDR3 loop: CASSENRGMDTQYF. CDR3 nucleotides: TGCGCCAGCAGTGAGAACAGGGGGATGGATACGCAGTATTTT.

This clone was seen only once. The CDR3 loop is CASSNSVNTEAFF. CDR3 nucleotides: TGTGCCAGCAGCAATTCAGTGAACACTGAAGCTTTCTTT. The rearrangement links TRBV9 to TRBJ1-1; D remains ambiguous. This CDR3 spans 13 amino acids. Germline-derived CDR1 and CDR2 are SGDLS and YYNGEE. Trimming cost V 4 bases and J 0 bases, with 7 bases left between them.

The chain has TRBV19 and TRBJ2-7; D unresolved. V lost 4 bases and J 1 base, leaving 11 bases between the germline ends. Germline CDR1 LNHDA, CDR2 SQIVND (reference sequence). The CDR3 has 14 amino acids. Here the CDR3 DNA reads TGTGCCAGTAGTACCCGAGGCAGGTCCTACGAGCAGTACTTC. This codes for CASSTRGRSYEQYF.

V and J are TRBV7-8 and TRBJ2-5; D might be TRBD1 or TRBD2, each matching 6 bases. V was trimmed by 5 bases and J by 3 bases, leaving 25 bases between them. The CDR3 extends over 18 amino acids. From germline, CDR1 is SGHVS and CDR2 FQNEAQ. The CDR3 sequence: CASSPKRQAQGGKETQYF. DNA of the CDR3: TGTGCCAGCAGCCCTAAGCGACAGGCCCAGGGCGGGAAAGAGACCCAGTACTTC. The whole variable domain, filled in from reference TRBV7-8 and TRBJ2-5, reads GAGVSQSPRYKVAKRGQDVALRCDPISGHVSLFWYQQALGQGPEFLTYFQNEAQLDKSGLPSDRFFAERPEGSVSTLKIQRTQQEDSAVYLCASSPKRQAQGGKETQYFGPGTRLLVL.